The 16 T cell receptor beta chains below all came from one sample that was sequenced in a study of PD-L1 blockade in urothelial cancer. Sequenced by immunoSEQ multiplex PCR; TCRdb stores in-frame clones only, minus some. This sample yields under 130,000 clones, of which over 75% are seen a single time; 2% to 3% belongs to the top ten. The source was PBMCs, collected around atezolizumab (anti-PD-L1) treatment. All receptors derive from a man aged 50 to 59 with urothelial cancer.

V usage is TRBV7-2 and J usage is TRBJ2-7; unclear D gene. Trimming removed 3 bases at V and 2 bases at J, with 8 bases between. Germline CDR1 reads SGHTA; CDR2 reads FQGNSA. The CDR3 has 13 residues. The CDR3 DNA is TGTGCCAGCAGCTTTGGCACTACCTACGAGCAGTACTTC. The encoded protein is CASSFGTTYEQYF.

The chain has TRBV15 and TRBJ2-7; 9 positions agree with TRBD2. The germline CDR1 and CDR2 sequences are LNHNV and YYDKDF (reference sequence). This CDR3 has 15 amino acids. J lost 0 bases, V lost 2 bases, and 2 bases had no gene match. Written as DNA, the CDR3 is TGTGCCACCAGCAGAATAGCGGGGGTCTCCTACGAGCAGTACTTC. Its translation: CATSRIAGVSYEQYF.

J is TRBJ2-1 and V is TRBV7-3; 10 bases line up with TRBD1. Germline V CDR1 and CDR2: SGHTA, FQGTGA. The CDR3 has 14 amino acids. J was trimmed by 5 bases and V by 5 bases; bases with no gene match: 3. The chain's CDR3 is CASSPGQGNNEQFF. The CDR3 bases are TGTGCCAGCAGCCCGGGACAGGGGAACAATGAGCAGTTCTTC.

V is TRBV28 and J is TRBJ2-2; 11 bases match TRBD2. V lost 8 bases and J lost 6; bases outside the gene matches: 14. CDR1 and CDR2 (germline): MDHEN, SYDVKM. The CDR3 runs 17 residues. CDR3 loop: CASGKFSSGRAPGELFF. DNA for the CDR3: TGTGCCAGCGGAAAATTTAGTAGCGGGAGGGCCCCCGGGGAGCTGTTTTTT.

The chain joins TRBV9 to TRBJ1-1, with D maybe TRBD1 (6 bases). CDR1 is SGDLS and CDR2 is YYNGEE in the germline V gene. The CDR3 has 18 residues. V dropped 4 bases and J dropped 1 base, with 23 bases sitting between them. As DNA, the CDR3 is TGTGCCAGCAGCATAGGGGCCGGGCAGACAGGCCCGAACACTGAAGCTTTCTTT. This encodes CASSIGAGQTGPNTEAFF. The full variable domain, with the rest looked up from reference TRBV9 and TRBJ1-1, is DSGVTQTPKHLITATGQRVTLRCSPRSGDLSVYWYQQSLDQGLQFLIQYYNGEERAKGNILERFSAQQFPDLHSELNLSSLELGDSALYFCASSIGAGQTGPNTEAFFGQGTRLTVV.

The rearrangement links TRBV28 to TRBJ2-7; 10 nucleotides agree with TRBD2. The CDR3 sequence is 13 residues long. Germline assignment: CDR1 MDHEN and CDR2 SYDVKM. V shed 9 bases, J shed 2 bases, and the junction held 4 bases outside the gene matches. The CDR3 loop reads CASLAGVPYEQYF. CDR3 sequence (DNA): TGTGCCAGTCTAGCGGGGGTCCCCTACGAGCAGTACTTC.

The J gene is TRBJ1-2, the V gene TRBV6-1, with D tentatively TRBD1 (6 bases). The CDR3 has 14 residues. Germline CDR1 reads MNHNS; CDR2 reads SASEGT. V lost 6 bases, J lost 4 bases, and 15 bases lay in between. The CDR3 DNA is TGTGCCAGCAGACGGGACACCTCTGGCTATGGCTACACCTTC. Residues: CASRRDTSGYGYTF.

The rearrangement links TRBV28 to TRBJ1-5, with 7 positions matching TRBD1. This CDR3 region has 17 residues. Looked up from germline, CDR1 is MDHEN and CDR2 is SYDVKM. J gave up 0 bases and V 5 bases, and 10 bases lay outside the gene matches. CDR3 nucleotide sequence: TGTGCCAGCAGTACCACTGACAGGGTGTTTAGCAATCAGCCCCAGCATTTT. This encodes CASSTTDRVFSNQPQHF.

The chain links TRBV15 to TRBJ2-3, with TRBD1 identical over 9 bases. With V trimmed by 7 bases and J by 4 bases, 18 bases remained unmatched. The CDR3 totals 18 residues. Germline assignment: CDR1 LNHNV and CDR2 YYDKDF (reference sequence). The CDR3 loop reads CATKGIHRGTGLADTQYF. CDR3 coding DNA: TGTGCCACCAAGGGGATCCATAGAGGGACAGGGTTGGCAGATACGCAGTATTTT.

CDR3 in DNA: TGTGCCAGCAGGGAGACAGTGAACACTGAAGCTTTCTTT. Translating it yields CASRETVNTEAFF. The J gene is TRBJ1-1, the V gene TRBV27, with D possibly matching TRBD1 (5 bases). V shed 6 bases and J shed 0 bases, with 8 bases lying between them. The length of the CDR3 is 13 residues. Germline values: CDR1 MNHEY, CDR2 SMNVEV (reference sequence).

On this clone itself: Germline is not matched at one junction end, which may reflect a read error. The chain combines TRBV7-7 with TRBJ2-2, with TRBD2 matching 9 bases. The CDR3 length is 15 residues. CDR1 is SSHAT, CDR2 FNYEAQ, per germline (reference sequence). This CDR3 is CASSLALAGTGELFF. CDR3 in DNA: TGTGCTAGCAGCTTAGCGCTAGCGGGAACCGGGGAGCTGTTTTTT. Full variable domain (outside the CDR3, taken from reference TRBV7-7 and TRBJ2-2): GAGVSQSPRYKVTKRGQDVTLRCDPISSHATLYWYQQALGQGPEFLTYFNYEAQPDKSGLPSDRFSAERPEGSISTLTIQRTEQRDSAMYRCASSLALAGTGELFFGEGSRLTVL.

CDR3 sequence (DNA): TGTGCCAGCAGTTACTCCGGAGGCTATAGCAATCAGCCCCAGCATTTT. Translating it yields CASSYSGGYSNQPQHF. The chain uses TRBV6-6 and TRBJ1-5, with D unresolved. CDR1 and CDR2 (germline): MNHNY, SVGAGI (reference sequence). The CDR3 sequence is 16 residues long. V was clipped by 0 bases and J by 0 bases, with 9 bases between them.

The chain couples TRBV11-2 to TRBJ2-2; 12 bases fit TRBD1. Germline V gene sequence: CDR1 SGHAT, CDR2 FQNNGV. The CDR3 is 16 amino acids. Trimming removed 3 bases from V and 7 bases from J; junction bases left unmatched: 6. Here the CDR3 DNA reads TGTGCCAGCAGCTTTGGGACAGGGGGCGTAATCGGGGAGCTGTTTTTT. Its protein is CASSFGTGGVIGELFF.

This clone was counted only a few times. This chain joins TRBV28 and TRBJ2-7; a weak D match, TRBD1 (6 bases). There are 14 residues in the CDR3. The V gene's germline CDR1 is MDHEN and CDR2 SYDVKM. The V gene lost 6 bases and the J gene lost 0 bases, with 12 bases spanning the gap. The CDR3, as DNA: TGTGCCAGCAGGCTCCGGGACACCTCCTACGAGCAGTACTTC. It codes for CASRLRDTSYEQYF.

The J gene is TRBJ2-7, the V gene TRBV19, with 10 bases aligning to TRBD2. The CDR3 is 16 amino acids. Germline V CDR1 and CDR2: LNHDA, SQIVND (reference sequence). Germline trimming cut 6 bases from V and 1 base from J; bases unmatched to any gene: 9. This CDR3 reads CASSRGLAVGSYEQYF. The CDR3 DNA is TGTGCCAGTAGCCGCGGACTAGCGGTCGGGTCCTACGAGCAGTACTTC.

The chain combines TRBV10-3 with TRBJ2-5, with 10 bases that match TRBD2. The CDR3 is 17 amino acids. J lost 4 bases, V lost 0 bases, and 8 bases had no gene match. Germline V CDR1 and CDR2: ENHRY, SYGVKD. This CDR3 reads CAISESRLAGEPETQYF. The CDR3 bases are TGTGCCATCAGTGAGTCTCGGCTAGCGGGAGAACCAGAGACCCAGTACTTC.